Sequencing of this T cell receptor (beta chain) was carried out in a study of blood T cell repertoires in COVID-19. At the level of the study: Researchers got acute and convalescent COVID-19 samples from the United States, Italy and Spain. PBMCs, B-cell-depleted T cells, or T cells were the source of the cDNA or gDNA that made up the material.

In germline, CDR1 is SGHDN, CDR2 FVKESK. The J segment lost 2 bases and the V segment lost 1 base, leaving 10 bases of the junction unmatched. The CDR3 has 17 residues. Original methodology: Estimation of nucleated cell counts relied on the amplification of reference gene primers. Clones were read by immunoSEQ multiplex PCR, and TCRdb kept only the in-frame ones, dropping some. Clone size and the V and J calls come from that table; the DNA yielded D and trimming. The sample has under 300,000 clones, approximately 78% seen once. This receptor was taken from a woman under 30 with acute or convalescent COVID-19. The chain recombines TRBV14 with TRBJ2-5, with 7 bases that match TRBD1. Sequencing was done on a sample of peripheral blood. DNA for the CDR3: TGTGCCAGCAGCCAAGGGGGCCCCCGGGACAGTCAAGAGACCCAGTACTTC. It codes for CASSQGGPRDSQETQYF.